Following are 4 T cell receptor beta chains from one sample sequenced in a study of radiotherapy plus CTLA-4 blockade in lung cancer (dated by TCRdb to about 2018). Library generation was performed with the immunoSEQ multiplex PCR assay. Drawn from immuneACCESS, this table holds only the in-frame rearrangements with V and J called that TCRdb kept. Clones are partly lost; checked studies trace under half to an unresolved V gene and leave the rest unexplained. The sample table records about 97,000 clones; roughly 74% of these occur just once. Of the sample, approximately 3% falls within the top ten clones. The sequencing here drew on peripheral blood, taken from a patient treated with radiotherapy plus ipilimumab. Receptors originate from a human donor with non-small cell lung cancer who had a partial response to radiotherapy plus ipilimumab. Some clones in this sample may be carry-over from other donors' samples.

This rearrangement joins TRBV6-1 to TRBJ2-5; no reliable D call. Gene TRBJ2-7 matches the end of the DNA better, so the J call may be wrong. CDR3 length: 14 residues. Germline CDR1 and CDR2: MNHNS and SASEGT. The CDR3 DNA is TGTGCCAGCCGGAGTTTACTGCCTCACTACGAGCAGTACTTC. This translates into CASRSLLPHYEQYF.

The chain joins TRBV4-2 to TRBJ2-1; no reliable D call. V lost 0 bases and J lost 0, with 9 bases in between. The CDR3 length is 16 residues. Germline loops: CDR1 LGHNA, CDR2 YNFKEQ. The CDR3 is CASSQEVSYSYNEQFF. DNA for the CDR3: TGTGCCAGCAGCCAAGAAGTTTCCTACTCCTACAATGAGCAGTTCTTC.

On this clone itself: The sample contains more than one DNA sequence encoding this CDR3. CDR3 protein: CASSLGDSGNTIYF. The CDR3 region has the DNA TGTGCCAGCAGTCTCGGGGACTCTGGAAACACCATATATTTT. The rearrangement links TRBV28 to TRBJ1-3; D unclear. Germline-derived CDR1 and CDR2 are MDHEN and SYDVKM. This CDR3 comprises 14 residues. V lost 5 bases and J 0 bases, leaving 8 bases between the germline ends.

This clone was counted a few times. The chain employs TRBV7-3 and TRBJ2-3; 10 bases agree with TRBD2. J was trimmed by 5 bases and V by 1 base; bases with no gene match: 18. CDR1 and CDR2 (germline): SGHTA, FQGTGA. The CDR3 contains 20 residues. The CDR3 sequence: CASSLNPQASGGRSGDTQYF. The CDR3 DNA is TGTGCCAGCAGCTTAAACCCCCAGGCTAGCGGGGGTCGAAGTGGAGATACGCAGTATTTT. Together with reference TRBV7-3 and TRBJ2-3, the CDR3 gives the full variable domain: GAGVSQTPSNKVTEKGKYVELRCDPISGHTALYWYRQSLGQGPEFLIYFQGTGAADDSGLPNDRFFAVRPEGSVSTLKIQRTERGDSAVYLCASSLNPQASGGRSGDTQYFGPGTRLTVL.